Below, 4 T cell receptor beta chains from the same sample are listed, as sequenced in a study of blood T cell repertoires in COVID-19. The repertoire was sequenced with immunoSEQ multiplex PCR; TCRdb's copy has only in-frame clones and lacks some. The repertoire holds some 75,000 clones, with around 89% as singletons. The sample was peripheral blood. The receptors shown here come from a man in his fifties or sixties with acute or convalescent COVID-19.

The rearrangement joins TRBV30 to TRBJ2-3; maybe TRBD2 (5 bases). The CDR3 length is 12 residues. V was clipped by 5 bases and J by 1 base, with 7 bases between them. Germline assignment: CDR1 GTSNPN and CDR2 SVGIG (reference sequence). This CDR3 reads CAWARGTDTQYF. The CDR3 nucleotides read TGTGCCTGGGCGCGGGGCACAGATACGCAGTATTTT.

The chain carries TRBV19 and TRBJ1-4; 7 bases align to TRBD1. The junction had 10 bases not matched to a gene; V was cut back by 5 bases and J by 4 bases. Germline V lookup: CDR1 LNHDA, CDR2 SQIVND (reference sequence). CDR3 length: 16 residues. Here the CDR3 reads CASSLGQVAVNEKLFF. Here the CDR3 DNA reads TGTGCCAGTAGTTTAGGACAGGTGGCTGTTAATGAAAAACTGTTTTTT.

The CDR3 spells CAITGTGRDTGELFF. The CDR3 region has the DNA TGTGCCATCACCGGGACAGGGAGGGACACCGGGGAGCTGTTTTTT. This chain connects TRBV10-3 to TRBJ2-2, with 9 bases identical to TRBD1. V shed 7 bases and J 3 bases; nucleotides not matched to a gene: 6. The CDR3 extends over 15 amino acids. Germline V gene data show CDR1 as ENHRY and CDR2 as SYGVKD.

This chain joins TRBV6-5 and TRBJ1-1; the match to TRBD1 covers 7 bases. Losses at the gene ends were 6 bases for V and 1 base for J; bases not matched to a gene: 2. CDR1 is MNHEY, CDR2 SVGAGI, per germline. The length of the CDR3 is 13 residues. This chain's CDR3 is CASRRQGNTEAFF. The CDR3 DNA reads as TGTGCCAGCAGAAGACAGGGGAACACTGAAGCTTTCTTT.